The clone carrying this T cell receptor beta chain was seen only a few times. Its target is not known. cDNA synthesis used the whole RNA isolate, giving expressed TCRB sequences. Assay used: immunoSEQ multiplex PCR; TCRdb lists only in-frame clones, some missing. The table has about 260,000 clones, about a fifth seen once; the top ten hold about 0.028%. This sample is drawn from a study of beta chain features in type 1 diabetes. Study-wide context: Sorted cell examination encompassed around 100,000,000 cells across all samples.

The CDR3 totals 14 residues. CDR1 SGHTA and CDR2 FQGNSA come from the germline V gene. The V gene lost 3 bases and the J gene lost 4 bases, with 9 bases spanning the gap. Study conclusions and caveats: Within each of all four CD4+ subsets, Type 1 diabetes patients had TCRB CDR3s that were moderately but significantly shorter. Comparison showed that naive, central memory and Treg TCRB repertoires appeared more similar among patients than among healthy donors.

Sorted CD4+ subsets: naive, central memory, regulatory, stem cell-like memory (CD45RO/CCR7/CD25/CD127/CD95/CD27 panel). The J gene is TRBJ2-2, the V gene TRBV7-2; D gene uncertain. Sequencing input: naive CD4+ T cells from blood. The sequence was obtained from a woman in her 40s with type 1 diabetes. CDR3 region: CASSFYRSTGELFF. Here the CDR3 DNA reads TGTGCCAGCAGCTTTTATCGGAGCACCGGGGAGCTGTTTTTT.